A single sample gave rise to the 14 T cell receptor beta chains below, sequenced in a study of cytomegalovirus exposure and HLA in healthy donors. PCR employed 60 Vbeta and 13 Jbeta primers. Assay used: immunoSEQ multiplex PCR; TCRdb lists only in-frame clones, some missing. The sample records under 200,000 clones, about an eighth being singletons. The sequenced sample was PBMCs. The receptor set was obtained from a man aged 50-60 years in good health and CMV-seropositive.

This clone was recorded a few times. The chain employs TRBV5-1 and TRBJ2-6; TRBD2 might be the D (5 bases). Trimming took 0 bases from V and 3 from J, leaving 16 bases between them. Germline V gives CDR1 SGHRS, CDR2 YFSETQ. CDR3 length: 18 amino acids. The CDR3 reads CASSLVSGPRYGANVLTF. The CDR3 nucleotides read TGCGCCAGCAGCTTGGTGAGCGGCCCGCGCTATGGGGCCAACGTCCTGACTTTC.

The chain employs TRBV19 and TRBJ1-5; no reliable D call. This CDR3 region has 17 residues. Per the germline V gene, CDR1 is LNHDA and CDR2 is SQIVND (reference sequence). The V and J ends lost 2 bases and 2 bases respectively, with 16 bases between them. In DNA, the CDR3 is TGTGCCAGTAGTATACCCCTGAGTGGTCGGGGCAATCAGCCCCAGCATTTT. The encoded protein is CASSIPLSGRGNQPQHF.

This clone was seen a few times. The chain carries TRBV7-9 and TRBJ2-7; a weak D match, TRBD1 (7 bases). V shed 5 bases and J shed 4 bases, with 24 bases lying between them. The CDR3 has 17 amino acids. Germline CDR1 reads SEHNR; CDR2 reads FQNEAQ (reference sequence). The CDR3 coding sequence is TGTGCCAGCAGCACCGAATGGGGGGACAGCTCGTTTTACGAGCAGTACTTC. Its protein product is CASSTEWGDSSFYEQYF.

The rearrangement links TRBV10-3 to TRBJ2-2; tentative D call: TRBD2 (5 bases). The V end lost 9 bases, the J end lost 4 bases, and 12 bases lay between the germline ends. There are 13 residues in the CDR3. Looked up from germline, CDR1 is ENHRY and CDR2 is SYGVKD. CDR3 coding DNA: TGTGCCATTGCGACTGAGGGCACCGGGGAGCTGTTTTTT. Its protein is CAIATEGTGELFF.

For the CDR3, the DNA is TGCGCCAGCAGCCAAGATCACCGGCGGGGGGGCCAAGAGACCCAGTACTTC. Protein product: CASSQDHRRGGQETQYF. The rearrangement uses TRBV4-3 and TRBJ2-5; TRBD2 matches 9 bases. V trimming: 0 bases; J trimming: 1 base; junction bases outside the gene matches: 6. CDR3 length equals 17 residues. Germline V gene sequence: CDR1 LGHNA, CDR2 YSLEER.

This clone was observed a handful of times. V usage is TRBV19 and J usage is TRBJ2-5, with D tentatively TRBD1 (5 bases). Trimming took off 6 bases at V and 4 bases at J, with 15 bases between the two ends. The CDR3 loop spans 14 amino acids. Germline CDR1 LNHDA, CDR2 SQIVND (reference sequence). CDR3: CASREMDKPETQYF. CDR3 DNA sequence: TGTGCCAGTAGGGAAATGGACAAACCAGAGACCCAGTACTTC.

The genes are TRBV18 and TRBJ1-1; 7 bases agree with TRBD1. The germline gives CDR1 KGHSH, CDR2 LQKENI. J was trimmed by 2 bases and V by 8 bases; bases with no gene match: 8. The length of the CDR3 is 14 residues. CDR3 amino acids: CASLGTASNTEAFF. The CDR3 region has the DNA TGTGCCAGCCTCGGGACAGCATCCAACACTGAAGCTTTCTTT.

This clone was counted only a few times. The CDR3 spells CASSPDGKTQYF. CDR3 nucleotides: TGTGCCAGCTCACCAGACGGGAAGACCCAGTACTTC. The rearrangement joins TRBV18 to TRBJ2-5; D is perhaps TRBD2 (5 bases). V lost 2 bases and J lost 6, with 7 bases in between. Germline CDR1 and CDR2: KGHSH and LQKENI. The length of the CDR3 is 12 residues.

This clone was seen more than once but under ten times. The chain joins TRBV10-3 to TRBJ1-4; 9 nucleotides agree with TRBD1. The germline V gene encodes CDR1 ENHRY and CDR2 SYGVKD. The CDR3 is 14 residues long. V trimming: 8 bases; J trimming: 5 bases; junction bases outside the gene matches: 6. The CDR3 nucleotides read TGTGCCATCTCGGGACAGGGATGGAATGAAAAACTGTTTTTT. Protein: CAISGQGWNEKLFF.

This clone was seen more than once but under ten times. The chain has TRBV9 and TRBJ2-1; D is possibly TRBD2 (5 bases). Germline CDR1 reads SGDLS; CDR2 reads YYNGEE. The CDR3 length is 13 residues. The V and J ends lost 3 bases and 9 bases respectively, with 13 bases between them. CDR3 amino acids: CASSAPGTGEQFF. The DNA of the CDR3 is TGTGCCAGCAGCGCCCCGGGAACTGGTGAGCAGTTCTTC.

The chain is built from TRBV11-3 and TRBJ1-1; D may be TRBD1 (5 bases). V shed 5 bases and J shed 4 bases, with 14 bases lying between them. This CDR3 spans 14 amino acids. Germline V gives CDR1 SGHNT, CDR2 YENEEA. CDR3 coding DNA: TGTGCCAGCAGCCCAGGGCCCCAGGGCACTGAAGCTTTCTTT. It is translated as CASSPGPQGTEAFF.

There are a few counts of this clone. The gene calls are TRBV7-2 and TRBJ1-3; D call uncertain. Germline CDR1 reads SGHTA; CDR2 reads FQGNSA. The CDR3 runs to 14 residues. V was cut by 1 base and J by 4 bases, with 8 bases left in between. In DNA form, the CDR3 reads TGTGCCAGCAGCTTAGGGAGCCGGGGAAACACCATATATTTT. Its protein product is CASSLGSRGNTIYF.

This clone has a handful of counts. J is TRBJ1-1 and V is TRBV29-1; D is possibly TRBD1 (5 bases). The CDR3 covers 15 residues. V was shortened by 0 bases and J by 4 bases, with 15 bases between the two germline ends. From germline, CDR1 is SQVTM and CDR2 ANQGSEA. The CDR3 spells CSVEDIGDYRTEAFF. As DNA, the CDR3 is TGCAGCGTTGAAGATATCGGGGACTATCGCACTGAAGCTTTCTTT.

This clone has a handful of counts. The DNA for the CDR3 is TGTGCCAGCAGCCCGCGCGGTAACTACAATGAGCAGTTCTTC. Its protein product is CASSPRGNYNEQFF. J is TRBJ2-1 and V is TRBV5-6; D remains ambiguous. The germline V gene has CDR1 SGHDT and CDR2 YYEEEE. The CDR3 consists of 14 residues. V dropped 4 bases and J dropped 3 bases, with 11 bases sitting between them.